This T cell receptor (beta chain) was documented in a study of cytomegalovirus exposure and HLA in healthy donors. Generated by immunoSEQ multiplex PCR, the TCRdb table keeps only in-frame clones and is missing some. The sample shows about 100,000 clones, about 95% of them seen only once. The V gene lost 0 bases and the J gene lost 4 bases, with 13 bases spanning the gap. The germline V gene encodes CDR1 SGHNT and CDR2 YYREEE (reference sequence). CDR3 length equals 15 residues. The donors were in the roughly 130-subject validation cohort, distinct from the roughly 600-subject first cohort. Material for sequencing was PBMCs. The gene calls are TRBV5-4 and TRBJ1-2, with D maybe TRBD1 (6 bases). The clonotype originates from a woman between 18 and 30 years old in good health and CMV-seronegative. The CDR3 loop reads CASSLEGGSGYGYTF. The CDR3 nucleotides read TGTGCCAGCAGCTTGGAAGGGGGATCTGGCTATGGCTACACCTTC. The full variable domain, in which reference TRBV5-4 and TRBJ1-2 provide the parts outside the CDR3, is ETGVTQSPTHLIKTRGQQVTLRCSSQSGHNTVSWYQQALGQGPQFIFQYYREEENGRGNFPPRFSGLQFPNYSSELNVNALELDDSALYLCASSLEGGSGYGYTFGSGTRLTVV.